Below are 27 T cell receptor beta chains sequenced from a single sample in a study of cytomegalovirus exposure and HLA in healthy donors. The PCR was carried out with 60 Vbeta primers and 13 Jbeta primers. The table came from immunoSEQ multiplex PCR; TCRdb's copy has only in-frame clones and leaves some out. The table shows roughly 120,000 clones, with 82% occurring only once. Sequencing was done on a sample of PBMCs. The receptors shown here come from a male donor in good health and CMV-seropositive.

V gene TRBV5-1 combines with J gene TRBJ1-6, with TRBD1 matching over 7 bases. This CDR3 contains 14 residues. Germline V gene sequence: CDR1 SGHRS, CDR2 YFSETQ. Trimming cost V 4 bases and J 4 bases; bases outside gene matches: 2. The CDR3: CASSLTGYNSPLHF. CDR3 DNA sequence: TGCGCCAGCAGCCTGACAGGGTATAATTCACCCCTCCACTTT. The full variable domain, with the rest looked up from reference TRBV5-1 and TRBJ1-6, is KAGVTQTPRYLIKTRGQQVTLSCSPISGHRSVSWYQQTPGQGLQFLFEYFSETQRNKGNFPGRFSGRQFSNSRSEMNVSTLELGDSALYLCASSLTGYNSPLHFGNGTRLTVT.

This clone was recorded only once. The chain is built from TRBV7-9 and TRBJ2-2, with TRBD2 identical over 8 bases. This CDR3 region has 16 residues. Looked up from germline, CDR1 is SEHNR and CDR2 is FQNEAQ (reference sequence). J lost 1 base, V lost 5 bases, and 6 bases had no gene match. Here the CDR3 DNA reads TGTGCCAGCAGCCATCCCGGGAGGGAGAACACCGGGGAGCTGTTTTTT. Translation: CASSHPGRENTGELFF.

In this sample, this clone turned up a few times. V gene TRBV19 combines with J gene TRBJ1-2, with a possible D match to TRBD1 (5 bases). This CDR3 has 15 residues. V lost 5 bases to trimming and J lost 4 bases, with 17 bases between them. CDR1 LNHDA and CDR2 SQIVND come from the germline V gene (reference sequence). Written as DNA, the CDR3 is TGTGCCAGTAGTCCCTCCTCAGGGTTCGGCTATGGCTACACCTTC. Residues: CASSPSSGFGYGYTF.

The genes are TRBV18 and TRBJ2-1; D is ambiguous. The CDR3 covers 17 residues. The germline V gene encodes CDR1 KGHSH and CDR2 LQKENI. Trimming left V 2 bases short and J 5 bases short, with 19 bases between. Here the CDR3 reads CASSPNGLDSPNNEQFF. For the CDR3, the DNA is TGTGCCAGCTCACCAAACGGGTTGGATAGCCCAAACAATGAGCAGTTCTTC.

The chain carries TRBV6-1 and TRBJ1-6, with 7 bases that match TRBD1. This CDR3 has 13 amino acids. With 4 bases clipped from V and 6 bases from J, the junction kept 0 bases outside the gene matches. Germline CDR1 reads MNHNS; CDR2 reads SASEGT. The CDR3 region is CASSGDSNSPLHF. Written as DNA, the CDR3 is TGTGCCAGCAGTGGGGACAGTAATTCACCCCTCCACTTT.

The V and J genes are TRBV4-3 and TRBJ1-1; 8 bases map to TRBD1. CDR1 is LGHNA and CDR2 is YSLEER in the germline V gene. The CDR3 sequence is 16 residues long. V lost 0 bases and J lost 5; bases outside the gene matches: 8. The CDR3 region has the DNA TGCGCCAGCAGCCAAGATACAGGGGGTTCCTTGACTGAAGCTTTCTTT. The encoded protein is CASSQDTGGSLTEAFF.

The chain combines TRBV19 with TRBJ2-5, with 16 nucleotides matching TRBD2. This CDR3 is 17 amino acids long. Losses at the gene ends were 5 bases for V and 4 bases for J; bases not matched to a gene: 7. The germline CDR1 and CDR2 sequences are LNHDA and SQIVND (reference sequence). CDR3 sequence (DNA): TGTGCCAGTAGTTTGGGACTAGCGGGAGGGCCAAGAGAGACCCAGTACTTC. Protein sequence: CASSLGLAGGPRETQYF.

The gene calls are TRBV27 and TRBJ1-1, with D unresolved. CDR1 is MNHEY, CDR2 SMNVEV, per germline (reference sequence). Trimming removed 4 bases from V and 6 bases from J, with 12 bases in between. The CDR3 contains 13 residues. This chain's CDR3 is CASSSPFEAEAFF. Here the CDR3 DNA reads TGTGCCAGCAGTTCCCCGTTCGAGGCTGAAGCTTTCTTT.

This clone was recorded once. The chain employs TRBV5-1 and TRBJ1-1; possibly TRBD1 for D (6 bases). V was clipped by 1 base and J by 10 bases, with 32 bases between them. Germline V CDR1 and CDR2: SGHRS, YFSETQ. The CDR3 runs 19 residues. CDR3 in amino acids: CASSLLRAGVTPWVVPAFF. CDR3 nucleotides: TGCGCCAGCAGCTTGCTTCGGGCAGGGGTCACACCGTGGGTAGTTCCAGCTTTCTTT.

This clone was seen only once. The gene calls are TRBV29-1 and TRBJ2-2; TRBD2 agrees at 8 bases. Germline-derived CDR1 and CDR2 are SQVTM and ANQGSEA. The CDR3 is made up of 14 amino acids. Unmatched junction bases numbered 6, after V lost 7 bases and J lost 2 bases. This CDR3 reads CSARSGINTGELFF. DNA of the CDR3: TGCAGCGCCCGTAGCGGGATTAACACCGGGGAGCTGTTTTTT.

The CDR3 sequence: CSVEKRVTSGEQFF. CDR3 DNA sequence: TGCAGCGTTGAGAAACGAGTGACTAGCGGGGAGCAGTTCTTC. The rearrangement joins TRBV29-1 to TRBJ2-1, with 10 bases that match TRBD2. The ends lost 3 bases at V and 10 bases at J; junction bases unmatched: 9. There are 14 residues in the CDR3. Germline CDR1 reads SQVTM; CDR2 reads ANQGSEA.

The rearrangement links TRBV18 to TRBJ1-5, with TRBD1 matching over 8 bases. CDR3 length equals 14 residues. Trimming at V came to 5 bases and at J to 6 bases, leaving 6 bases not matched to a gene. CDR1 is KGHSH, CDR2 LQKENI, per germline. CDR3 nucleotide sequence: TGTGCCAGCTCATCCGGACAGGGCAGTCAGCCCCAGCATTTT. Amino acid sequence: CASSSGQGSQPQHF.

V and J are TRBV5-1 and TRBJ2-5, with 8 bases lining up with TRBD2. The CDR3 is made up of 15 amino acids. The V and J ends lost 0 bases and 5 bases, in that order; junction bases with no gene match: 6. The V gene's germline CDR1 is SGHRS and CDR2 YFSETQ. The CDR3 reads CASSLGAGGIETQYF. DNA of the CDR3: TGCGCCAGCAGCTTGGGGGCGGGAGGAATCGAGACCCAGTACTTC.

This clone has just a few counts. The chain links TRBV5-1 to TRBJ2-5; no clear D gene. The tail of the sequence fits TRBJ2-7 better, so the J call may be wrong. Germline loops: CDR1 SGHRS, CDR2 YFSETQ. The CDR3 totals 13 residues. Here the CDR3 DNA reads TGCGCCAGCAGCTTGGGATTCGTTTACGAGCAGTACTTC. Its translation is CASSLGFVYEQYF.

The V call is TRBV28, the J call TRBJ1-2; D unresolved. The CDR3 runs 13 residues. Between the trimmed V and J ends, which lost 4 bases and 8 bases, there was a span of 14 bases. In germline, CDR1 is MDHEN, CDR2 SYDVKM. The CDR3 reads CASSSGRTRGYTF. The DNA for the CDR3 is TGTGCCAGCAGTTCTGGCAGAACACGAGGCTACACCTTC.

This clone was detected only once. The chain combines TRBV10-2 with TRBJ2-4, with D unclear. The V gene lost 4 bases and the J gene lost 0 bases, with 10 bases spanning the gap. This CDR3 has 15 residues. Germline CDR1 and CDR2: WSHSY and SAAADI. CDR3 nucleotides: TGCGCCAGCAGTGCAGATGGAGTAGCCAAAAACATTCAGTACTTC. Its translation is CASSADGVAKNIQYF.

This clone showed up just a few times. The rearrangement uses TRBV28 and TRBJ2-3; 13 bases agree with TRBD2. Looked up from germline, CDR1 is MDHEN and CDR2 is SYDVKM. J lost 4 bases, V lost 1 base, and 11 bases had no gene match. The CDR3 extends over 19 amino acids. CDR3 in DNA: TGTGCCAGCAGTTTATCGCCCGGGACTAGCGGGGCAGAAGCAGATACGCAGTATTTT. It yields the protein CASSLSPGTSGAEADTQYF.

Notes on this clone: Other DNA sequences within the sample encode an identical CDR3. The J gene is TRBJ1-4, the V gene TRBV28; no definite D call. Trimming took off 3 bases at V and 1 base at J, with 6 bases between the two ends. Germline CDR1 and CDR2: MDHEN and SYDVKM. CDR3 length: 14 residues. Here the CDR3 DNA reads TGTGCCAGCAGTTTTGGAGGAACTAATGAAAAACTGTTTTTT. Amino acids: CASSFGGTNEKLFF.

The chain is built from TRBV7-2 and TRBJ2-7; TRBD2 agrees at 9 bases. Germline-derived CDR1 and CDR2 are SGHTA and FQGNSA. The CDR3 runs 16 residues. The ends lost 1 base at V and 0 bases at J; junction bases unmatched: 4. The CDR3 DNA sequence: TGTGCCAGCAGCTTAGACAGTAGCGGGAGCTCCTACGAGCAGTACTTC. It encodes CASSLDSSGSSYEQYF.

The CDR3 DNA follows: TGTGCCAGCAATCCGGGGGACAGGGGCGTTGAGCAGTTCTTC. Protein sequence: CASNPGDRGVEQFF. The gene calls are TRBV6-6 and TRBJ2-1; 10 bases agree with TRBD1. This CDR3 has 14 residues. V was clipped by 7 bases and J by 9 bases; unmatched bases: 9. Per germline, CDR1 MNHNY and CDR2 SVGAGI (reference sequence).

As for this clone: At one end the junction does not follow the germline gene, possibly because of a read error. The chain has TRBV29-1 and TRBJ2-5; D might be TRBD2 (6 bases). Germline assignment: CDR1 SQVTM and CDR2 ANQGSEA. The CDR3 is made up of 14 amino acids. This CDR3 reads CSAEPRDSLETQYF. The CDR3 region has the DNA TGCAGCGCTGAACCCCGGGACTCTTTAGAGACCCAGTACTTC.

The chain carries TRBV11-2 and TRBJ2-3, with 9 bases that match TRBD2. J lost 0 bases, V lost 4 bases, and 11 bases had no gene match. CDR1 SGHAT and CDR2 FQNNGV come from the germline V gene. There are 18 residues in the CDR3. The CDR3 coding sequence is TGTGCCAGCAGCTCCCCCCGTCGACTAGCGGAAAGCACAGATACGCAGTATTTT. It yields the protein CASSSPRRLAESTDTQYF. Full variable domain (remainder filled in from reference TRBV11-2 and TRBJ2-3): EAGVAQSPRYKIIEKRQSVAFWCNPISGHATLYWYQQILGQGPKLLIQFQNNGVVDDSQLPKDRFSAERLKGVDSTLKIQPAKLEDSAVYLCASSSPRRLAESTDTQYFGPGTRLTVL.

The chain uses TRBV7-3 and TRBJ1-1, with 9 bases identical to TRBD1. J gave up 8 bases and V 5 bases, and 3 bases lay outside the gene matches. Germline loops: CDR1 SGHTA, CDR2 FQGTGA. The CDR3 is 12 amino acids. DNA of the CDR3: TGTGCCAGCAGCCCGGACAGGGGCGAAGCTTTCTTT. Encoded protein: CASSPDRGEAFF.

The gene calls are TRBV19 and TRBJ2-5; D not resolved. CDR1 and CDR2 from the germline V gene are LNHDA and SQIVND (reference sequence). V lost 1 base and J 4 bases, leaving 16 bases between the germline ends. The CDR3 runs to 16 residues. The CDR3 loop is CASSIAIRGVGETQYF. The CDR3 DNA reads TGTGCCAGTAGTATAGCAATCAGAGGAGTTGGAGAGACCCAGTACTTC.

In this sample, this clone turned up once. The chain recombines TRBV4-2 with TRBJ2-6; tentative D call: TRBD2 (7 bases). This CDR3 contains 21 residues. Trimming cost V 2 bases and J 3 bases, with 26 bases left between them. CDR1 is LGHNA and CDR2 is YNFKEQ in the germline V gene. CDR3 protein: CASSQFGIVGRGLFGANVLTF. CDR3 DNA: TGTGCCAGCAGCCAATTCGGCATTGTAGGCAGGGGACTATTTGGGGCCAACGTCCTGACTTTC.

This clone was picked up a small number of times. CDR3 nucleotide sequence: TGTGCCAGCAGAGGTCGACGCGGGAGGGCCCGCGAGCAGTACTTC. Protein sequence: CASRGRRGRAREQYF. The rearrangement joins TRBV7-8 to TRBJ2-7; 9 bases agree with TRBD2. CDR1 is SGHVS, CDR2 FQNEAQ, per germline. Germline trimming cut 6 bases from V and 6 bases from J; bases unmatched to any gene: 12. There are 15 residues in the CDR3.

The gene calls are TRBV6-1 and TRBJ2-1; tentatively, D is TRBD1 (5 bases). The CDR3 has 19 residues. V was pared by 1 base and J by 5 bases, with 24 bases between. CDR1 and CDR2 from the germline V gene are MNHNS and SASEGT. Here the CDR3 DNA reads TGTGCCAGCAGTGAAGAGGCTTTAAGGGGCAACGGTGTCGACAATGAGCAGTTCTTC. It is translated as CASSEEALRGNGVDNEQFF.